The entry below gives a single TCR beta chain sequence along with its context. CDR3 length: 15 residues. Trimming took 4 bases from V and 3 from J; bases not matched to a gene: 9. CDR1 SGDLS and CDR2 YYNGEE come from the germline V gene. The data originate from a study of T cell changes during pregnancy in multiple sclerosis. Sequencing used immunoSEQ multiplex PCR; TCRdb keeps in-frame clones, though not all of them. This repertoire shows about 44,000 clones, around nine tenths found once; its top ten account for 0.67%. The source is a female donor with multiple sclerosis, enrolled in a pregnancy study. The sequencing here drew on CD4+ T cells from peripheral blood mononuclear cells, taken in the first trimester of pregnancy. The V call is TRBV9, the J call TRBJ2-7; 8 bases fit TRBD1. The CDR3 region is CASSPRTGGVYEQYF. CDR3 coding DNA: TGTGCCAGCAGCCCTCGAACAGGGGGTGTCTACGAGCAGTACTTC. Combining the CDR3 with reference TRBV9 and TRBJ2-7 gives the whole variable domain DSGVTQTPKHLITATGQRVTLRCSPRSGDLSVYWYQQSLDQGLQFLIQYYNGEERAKGNILERFSAQQFPDLHSELNLSSLELGDSALYFCASSPRTGGVYEQYFGPGTRLTVT.